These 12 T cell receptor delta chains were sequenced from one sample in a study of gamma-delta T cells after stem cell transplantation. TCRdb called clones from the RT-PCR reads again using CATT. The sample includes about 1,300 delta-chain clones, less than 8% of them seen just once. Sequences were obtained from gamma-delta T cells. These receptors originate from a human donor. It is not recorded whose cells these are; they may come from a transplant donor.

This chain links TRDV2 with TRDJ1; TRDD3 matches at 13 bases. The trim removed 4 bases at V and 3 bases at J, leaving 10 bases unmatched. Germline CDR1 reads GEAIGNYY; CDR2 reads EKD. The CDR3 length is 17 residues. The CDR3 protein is CACDLLGDTLEADKLIF. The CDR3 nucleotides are TGTGCCTGTGATCTACTGGGGGATACGCTTGAAGCCGATAAACTCATCTTT.

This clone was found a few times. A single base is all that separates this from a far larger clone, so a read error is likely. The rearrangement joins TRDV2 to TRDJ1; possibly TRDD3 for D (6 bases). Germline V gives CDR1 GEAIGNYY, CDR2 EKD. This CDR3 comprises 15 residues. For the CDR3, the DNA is TGTGCCCGTGACGAACTGGGCCTGTACACCGATAAACTCATCTTT. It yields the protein CARDELGLYTDKLIF.

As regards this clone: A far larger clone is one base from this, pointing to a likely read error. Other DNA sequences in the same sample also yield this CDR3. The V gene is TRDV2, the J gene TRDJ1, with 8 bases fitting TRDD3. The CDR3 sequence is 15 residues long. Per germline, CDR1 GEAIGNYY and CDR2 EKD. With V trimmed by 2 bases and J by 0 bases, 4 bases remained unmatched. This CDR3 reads CACDSLGDHTDKLIF. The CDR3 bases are TGTGCCTGTGACAGCTTGGGGGATCACACCGATAAACTCATCTTT.

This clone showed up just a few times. CDR3 in amino acids: CACDRLLGDTNDKLIF. In DNA form, the CDR3 reads TGTGCCTGTGACAGATTACTGGGGGATACGAACGATAAACTCATCTTT. The chain uses TRDV2 and TRDJ1, with 13 bases identical to TRDD3. The CDR3 totals 16 residues. CDR1 is GEAIGNYY and CDR2 is EKD in the germline V gene. V was clipped by 2 bases and J by 4 bases; unmatched bases: 6.

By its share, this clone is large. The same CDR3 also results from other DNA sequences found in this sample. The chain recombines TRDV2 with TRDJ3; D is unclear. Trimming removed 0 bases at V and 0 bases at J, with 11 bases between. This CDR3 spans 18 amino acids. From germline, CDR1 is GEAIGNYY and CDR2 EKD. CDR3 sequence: CACDTGSASSWDTRQMFF. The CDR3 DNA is TGTGCCTGTGACACCGGTTCTGCTAGCTCCTGGGACACCCGACAGATGTTTTTC.

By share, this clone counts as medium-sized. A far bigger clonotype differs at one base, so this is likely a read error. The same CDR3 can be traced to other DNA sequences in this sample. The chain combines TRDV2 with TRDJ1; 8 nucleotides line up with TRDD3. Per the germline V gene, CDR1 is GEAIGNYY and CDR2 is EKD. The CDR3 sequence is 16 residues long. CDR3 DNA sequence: TGTGCCTGTGACAAACTGGGGATACTCGCTCCCGATAAACTCATCTTC. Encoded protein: CACDKLGILAPDKLIF.

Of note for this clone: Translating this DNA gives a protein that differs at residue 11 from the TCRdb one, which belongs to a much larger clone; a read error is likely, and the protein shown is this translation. The CDR3 region has the DNA TGTGCCTGTGACATCCTACTGGGGGCCCAGGACACCGATAAACTCATCTTT. Amino acids: CACDILLGAQDTDKLIF. The chain couples TRDV2 to TRDJ1, with TRDD3 identical over 8 bases. Trimming removed 2 bases from V and 0 bases from J; junction bases left unmatched: 10. Germline-derived CDR1 and CDR2 are GEAIGNYY and EKD. The length of the CDR3 is 17 residues.

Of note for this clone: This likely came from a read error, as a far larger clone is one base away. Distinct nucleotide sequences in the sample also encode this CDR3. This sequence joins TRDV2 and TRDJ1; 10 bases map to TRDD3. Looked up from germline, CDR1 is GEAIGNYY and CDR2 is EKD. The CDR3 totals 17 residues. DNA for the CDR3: TGTGCCTGTGACCCGGTGGGGGATACCAGCTACACCGATAAGCTCATCTTT. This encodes CACDPVGDTSYTDKLIF.

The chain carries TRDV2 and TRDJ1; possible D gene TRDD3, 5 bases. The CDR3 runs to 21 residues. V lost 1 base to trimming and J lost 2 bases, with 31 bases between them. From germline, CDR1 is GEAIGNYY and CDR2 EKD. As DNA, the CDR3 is TGTGCCTGTGACACGTTAGCGAGGGCCTCCGGGGGCCAAGGAGGTACCGATAAACTCATCTTT. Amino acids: CACDTLARASGGQGGTDKLIF.

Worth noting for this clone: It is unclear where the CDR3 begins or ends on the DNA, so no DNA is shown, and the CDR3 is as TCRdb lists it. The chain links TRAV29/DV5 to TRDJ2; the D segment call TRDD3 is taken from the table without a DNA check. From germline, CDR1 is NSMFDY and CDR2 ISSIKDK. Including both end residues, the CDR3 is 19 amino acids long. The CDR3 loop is CSVLLCSKRELGMTAQLFF.

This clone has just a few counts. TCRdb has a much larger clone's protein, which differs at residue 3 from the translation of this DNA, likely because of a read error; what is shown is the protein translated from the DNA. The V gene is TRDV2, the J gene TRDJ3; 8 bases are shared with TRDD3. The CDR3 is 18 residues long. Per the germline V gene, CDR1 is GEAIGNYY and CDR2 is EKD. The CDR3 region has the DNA TGTGCCCGTGACACCCTGGGGGACCGCTCCTGGGACACCCGACAGATGTTTTTC. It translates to CARDTLGDRSWDTRQMFF.

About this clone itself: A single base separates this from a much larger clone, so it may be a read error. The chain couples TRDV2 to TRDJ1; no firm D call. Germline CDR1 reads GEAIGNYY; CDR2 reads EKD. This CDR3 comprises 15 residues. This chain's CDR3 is CACDPLLKDTDKPIF. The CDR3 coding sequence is TGTGCCTGTGATCCGTTACTGAAAGACACCGATAAACCCATCTTT.